This T cell receptor (beta chain) was sequenced in a study of blood T cell repertoires in COVID-19. Method: immunoSEQ multiplex PCR; TCRdb's copy keeps in-frame clones and lacks some. This sample has under 450,000 clones, with around 89% found just once. This clone was counted a single time. The germline CDR1 and CDR2 sequences are LGHDT and YNNKEL (reference sequence). V lost 0 bases and J 11 bases, leaving 14 bases between the germline ends. CDR3 length: 14 amino acids. Seattle patient enrollment occurred during active infection, with longitudinal follow-up thereafter. The chain recombines TRBV3-1 (or the pseudogene TRBV3-2) with TRBJ2-1, with D uncertain. The TCR sequence derives from a middle-aged woman with COVID-19, enrolled during active disease. Material for sequencing was peripheral blood. The CDR3 coding sequence is TGTGCCAGCAGCCAAGACTCCAGTACCCAGAAGCAGTTCTTC. Its protein product is CASSQDSSTQKQFF.